The clone carrying this T cell receptor beta chain has a count of ten or more. Trimming shortened V by 1 base and J by 8 bases, and 14 bases separated the two germline ends. This CDR3 has 14 residues. The germline CDR1 and CDR2 sequences are LGHNA and YNFKEQ. The time point here: pre-sensitization, week 0. Stated treatment: therapeutic diphenylcyclopropenone sensitization with weekly scalp DPC. TCRdb fed the RACE reads into MiXCR, producing one record per CDR3 protein. The sample has approximately 52,000 distinct CDR3 sequences; approximately 9.8% are singletons. The data derive from a study of human T cells and chemical hapten exposure.

The sample consisted of whole blood, taken in connection with sensitization to the hapten diphenylcyclopropenone (DPC). The sequence was obtained from a middle-aged woman with alopecia areata. Some clones in this sample may be carry-over from other donors' samples. The chain carries TRBV4-2 and TRBJ1-2; D is possibly TRBD1 (5 bases). CDR3 protein: CASSQVIPREGYTF. The CDR3 DNA follows: TGTGCCAGCAGCCAAGTCATACCCAGGGAGGGCTACACCTTC.